This TCR beta chain derives from a study of T-cell reconstitution after alpha-beta-depleted transplantation in children. Notes on the study in general: Fresh T-cell production supplied most of the T-cell counts and diversity seen one year after transplant. Several hundred graft clones that had expanded were reportedly the source of alpha-beta T cells about two months after transplant. Recipient T cells and thymic progenitors that survived were the source of the high TCRbeta diversity seen at day 60 in some patients.

The CDR3 has 14 amino acids. CDR1 and CDR2 from the germline V gene are SQVTM and ANQGSEA. V shed 4 bases and J 4 bases; nucleotides not matched to a gene: 4. The library targeted TCRbeta and was prepared with unique molecular identifiers. Each CDR3 protein gets one entry after TCRdb re-called the PCR reads with MiXCR. In the table there are approximately 110,000 distinct CDR3 sequences, more than 20% of which are singletons. In this sample, this clonotype turned up a few times. Its antigen is undetermined. This clonotype was sampled from a male patient aged 2-9 years who had a stem cell transplant for chronic granulomatous disease, so the T cells may come from the graft donor. The specimen comprised PBMCs, mostly from graft donor cells, sampled 180 days after TCRalphabeta/CD19-depleted stem cell transplant. The chain joins TRBV29-1 to TRBJ2-1, with 10 bases matching TRBD2. CDR3 region: CSVVGLARYNEQFF. As DNA, the CDR3 is TGCAGCGTTGTGGGACTAGCGCGATACAATGAGCAGTTCTTC.